This TCR beta chain was identified in a study of T cell responses to AZD1222 COVID-19 vaccine. Clones were sequenced by immunoSEQ multiplex PCR, and TCRdb holds only the in-frame ones, with some missing. This table has about 93,000 clones, 70% to 90% appearing once. Per germline, CDR1 SGHRS and CDR2 YFSETQ. The CDR3 length is 16 residues. Trimming removed 3 bases from V and 0 bases from J, with 12 bases in between. Overall study results and limits: Unmutated variant regions are reportedly targeted by nearly half of spike-specific TCRs.

Of note for this clone: Its antigen is unidentified.

The J gene is TRBJ2-2, the V gene TRBV5-1; D may match TRBD1 or TRBD2 (5 bases each). The source material was peripheral blood, sampled on day 0 of AZD1222 vaccination. The TCR originated in an adult in good health. Written as DNA, the CDR3 is TGCGCCAGCAGCTCCGCTGGGACCACGAACACCGGGGAGCTGTTTTTT. It is translated as CASSSAGTTNTGELFF.